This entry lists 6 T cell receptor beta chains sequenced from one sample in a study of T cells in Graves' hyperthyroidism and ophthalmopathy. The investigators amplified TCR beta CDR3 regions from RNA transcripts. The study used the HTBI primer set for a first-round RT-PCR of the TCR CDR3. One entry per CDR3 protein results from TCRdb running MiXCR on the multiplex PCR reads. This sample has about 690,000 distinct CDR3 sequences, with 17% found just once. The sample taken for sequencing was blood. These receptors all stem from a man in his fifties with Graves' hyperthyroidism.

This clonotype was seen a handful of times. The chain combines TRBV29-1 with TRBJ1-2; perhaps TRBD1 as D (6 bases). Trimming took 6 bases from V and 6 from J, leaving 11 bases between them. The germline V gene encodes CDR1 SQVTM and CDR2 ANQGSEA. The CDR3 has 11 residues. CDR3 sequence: CSVGTGNGYTF. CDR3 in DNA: TGCAGCGTAGGTACAGGGAATGGCTACACCTTC.

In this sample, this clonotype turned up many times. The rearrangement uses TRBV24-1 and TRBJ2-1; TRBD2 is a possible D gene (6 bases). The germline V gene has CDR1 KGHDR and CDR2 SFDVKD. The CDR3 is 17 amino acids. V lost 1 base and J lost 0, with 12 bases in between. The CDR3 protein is CATSDLSLGGSYNEQFF. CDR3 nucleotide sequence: TGTGCCACCAGTGATTTATCCCTCGGGGGCTCCTACAATGAGCAGTTCTTC.

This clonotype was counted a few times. The CDR3 region has the DNA TGCGCCAGCAGCTTGGTGGGACAGTCGCGGGGGCTTAATGAAAAACTGTTTTTT. Encoded protein: CASSLVGQSRGLNEKLFF. The chain is built from TRBV5-1 and TRBJ1-4, with TRBD1 identical over 7 bases. The V segment lost 0 bases and the J segment 4 bases; nucleotides outside the gene matches: 12. Germline V gene data show CDR1 as SGHRS and CDR2 as YFSETQ. The CDR3 consists of 18 residues.

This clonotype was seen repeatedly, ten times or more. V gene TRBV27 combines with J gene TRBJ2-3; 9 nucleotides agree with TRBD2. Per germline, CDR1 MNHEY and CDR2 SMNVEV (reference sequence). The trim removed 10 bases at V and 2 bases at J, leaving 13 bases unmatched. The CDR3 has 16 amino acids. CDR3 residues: CATLAIAGVTTDTQYF. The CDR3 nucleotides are TGTGCCACCCTAGCAATAGCGGGGGTCACCACAGATACGCAGTATTTT.

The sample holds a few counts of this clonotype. In DNA, the CDR3 is TGCGCCAGCAGCTACGGGACAGGGGAGGGCAATGAGCAGTTCTTC. It translates to CASSYGTGEGNEQFF. The V and J genes are TRBV5-1 and TRBJ2-1; 10 nucleotides line up with TRBD1. The CDR3 contains 15 residues. J lost 6 bases, V lost 3 bases, and 6 bases had no gene match. Germline-derived CDR1 and CDR2 are SGHRS and YFSETQ.

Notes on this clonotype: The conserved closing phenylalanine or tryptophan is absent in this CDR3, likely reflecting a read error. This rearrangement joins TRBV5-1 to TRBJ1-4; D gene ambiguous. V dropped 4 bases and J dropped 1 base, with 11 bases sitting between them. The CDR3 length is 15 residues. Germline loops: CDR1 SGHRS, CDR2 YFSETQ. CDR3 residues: CASSPRDGTNEKLFC. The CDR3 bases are TGCGCCAGCAGCCCCCGAGATGGAACTAATGAAAAACTGTTTTGT.